This T cell receptor (beta chain) appears in the sequencing data of a study of human T cells and chemical hapten exposure. The library labeled individual cDNA molecules by adding unique molecular identifiers to them. A single record per CDR3 protein comes from TCRdb applying MiXCR to the RACE reads. The sample yields some 330,000 distinct CDR3 sequences, 5.5% seen once. The V gene's germline CDR1 is SGHNT and CDR2 YYREEE (reference sequence). CDR3 length: 12 residues. V dropped 3 bases and J dropped 5 bases, with 8 bases sitting between them. Noted time point: pre-sensitization, week 0. Treatment in this sample: therapeutic diphenylcyclopropenone sensitization with weekly scalp DPC. The template was total RNA from unfractionated whole blood.

The V call is TRBV5-4, the J call TRBJ1-1; no firm D call. The specimen comprised whole blood, sampled in connection with sensitization to the hapten diphenylcyclopropenone (DPC). The receptor comes from a woman under 30 with alopecia areata. Some clones in this sample may be carry-over from other donors' samples. DNA of the CDR3: TGTGCCAGCAGCTCTACGAGGACTGAAGCTTTCTTT. This gives the protein CASSSTRTEAFF.